Each of the 8 T cell receptor beta chains below was sequenced from the same sample in a study of regulatory T cells in long-lasting Graves disease. Stated time point: persistent/refractory GD, antithyroid drugs over 5 years with positive TRAb. The TCR library was made from RNA that had been extracted from PBMCs in TRIzol. Investigators prepared the TCR beta libraries by applying iRepertoire HTBI primers and Arm-PCR of CDR3 regions. TCRdb redid the calling of the multiplex PCR reads with MiXCR, one entry per CDR3 protein. Found here are fewer than 550,000 distinct CDR3 sequences, roughly 21% of them singletons; the top ten hold less than 9%. The sequencing used peripheral blood mononuclear cells (PBMCs), collected when the disease was refractory, from a patient treated with antithyroid drugs. The receptors were gathered from a female donor with Graves disease.

This clonotype was seen a handful of times. V and J are TRBV6-1 and TRBJ2-7, with TRBD1 matching 7 bases. Germline V gene lookup returns CDR1 MNHNS and CDR2 SASEGT. The CDR3 consists of 15 residues. The V segment lost 2 bases and the J segment 3 bases; nucleotides outside the gene matches: 7. The CDR3 coding sequence is TGTGCCAGCAGTGAACTCCCGACAGGGTACTACGAGCAGTACTTC. This translates into CASSELPTGYYEQYF.

This clonotype turned up a few times. The J gene is TRBJ1-1, the V gene TRBV5-5; D unresolved. V shed 4 bases and J shed 5 bases, with 12 bases lying between them. This CDR3 has 13 amino acids. The V gene's germline CDR1 is SGHKS and CDR2 YYEKEE (reference sequence). In DNA form, the CDR3 reads TGTGCCAGCAGCCCGGGAAGCGATACTGAAGCTTTCTTT. Its protein is CASSPGSDTEAFF. Together with reference TRBV5-5 and TRBJ1-1, the CDR3 gives the full variable domain: DAGVTQSPTHLIKTRGQQVTLRCSPISGHKSVSWYQQVLGQGPQFIFQYYEKEERGRGNFPDRFSARQFPNYSSELNVNALLLGDSALYLCASSPGSDTEAFFGQGTRLTVV.

The chain has TRBV20-1 and TRBJ1-2; no reliable D call. CDR3 length: 13 residues. V was cut by 3 bases and J by 3 bases, with 11 bases left in between. The V gene's germline CDR1 is DFQATT and CDR2 SNEGSKA (reference sequence). CDR3 residues: CSASDHGDYGYTF. The CDR3 region has the DNA TGCAGTGCTAGTGATCATGGGGACTATGGCTACACCTTC.

This clonotype was counted many times. The chain couples TRBV28 to TRBJ1-6; TRBD1 is a possible D gene (6 bases). V lost 5 bases and J 11 bases, leaving 16 bases between the germline ends. The CDR3 contains 14 residues. Germline V lookup: CDR1 MDHEN, CDR2 SYDVKM. The CDR3 coding sequence is TGTGCCAGCAGTAATCCGGGACATGTTCCACCCCTCCACTTT. Amino acid sequence: CASSNPGHVPPLHF.

This clonotype was detected a few times. One junction end disagrees with the germline gene, perhaps due to a read error. The rearrangement uses TRBV11-2 and TRBJ2-7; possibly TRBD1 or TRBD2 for D (5 bases each). The CDR3 is made up of 15 amino acids. Per germline, CDR1 SGHAT and CDR2 FQNNGV. The CDR3 region is CASSLGGGTPYEQHF. CDR3 DNA: TGTGCCAGCAGCTTAGGTGGGGGTACCCCCTACGAGCAGCACTTC.

Comment on this clonotype: No conserved phenylalanine or tryptophan is present at the end of the CDR3, so a read error is the likely explanation. The V and J genes are TRBV10-3 and TRBJ2-5; 8 bases align to TRBD2. Trimming at V came to 6 bases and at J to 5 bases, leaving 5 bases not matched to a gene. This CDR3 contains 13 residues. Germline loops: CDR1 ENHRY, CDR2 SYGVKD. The CDR3: CAISSGGGETQYL. The CDR3 bases are TGTGCCATCAGCAGCGGGGGAGGGGAGACCCAGTACCTC.

This clonotype was detected ten times or more. The rearrangement joins TRBV5-6 to TRBJ1-2; no clear D gene. The CDR3 sequence is 13 residues long. Germline assignment: CDR1 SGHDT and CDR2 YYEEEE. The ends were cut back, 2 bases at V and 5 bases at J, with 10 bases in the middle. CDR3 sequence (DNA): TGTGCCAGCAGCTTAGGCAGCGTATATGGCTACACCTTC. Amino acid sequence: CASSLGSVYGYTF.

To note about this clonotype: A read error may account for a junction end that differs from germline. This chain connects TRBV27 to TRBJ1-4; D is perhaps TRBD1 (5 bases). The CDR3 length is 11 residues. From germline, CDR1 is MNHEY and CDR2 SMNVEV (reference sequence). The CDR3 protein is CASSLGERLFF. The CDR3 DNA reads TGTGCCAGCAGTTTGGGGGAAAGACTGTTTTTT. The whole variable domain, remainder taken from reference TRBV27 and TRBJ1-4, is EAQVTQNPRYLITVTGKKLTVTCSQNMNHEYMSWYRQDPGLGLRQIYYSMNVEVTDKGDVPEGYKVSRKEKRNFPLILESPSPNQTSLYFCASSLGERLFFGSGTQLSVL.